A selection of T cell receptor beta chains follows, all from one sample in a study of blood T cells in healthy people across ages. TCRdb passed the 5' RACE reads through MiXCR, listing each CDR3 protein once. The repertoire holds 1.5 million to 1.9 million distinct CDR3 sequences, roughly two fifths seen once, with 4% in the top ten. The sample was blood. These receptors were obtained from a young woman in good health. Each CDR3 is given with its conserved first and last residue. The D gene is left open where the match is weak. Expanded clones get a size class; other rows say once, few or many, or leave the size out.

cdr3_nt: TGTGCTCTATGGAGCTCCTACGAGCAGTACTTC
cdr3_aa: CALWSSYEQYF
v_call: TRBV30
d_call: NA
j_call: TRBJ2-7
cdr3_length: 11
clone_size: NA

cdr3_nt: TGCAGCGTTGATGCTGGGGGCGAGCAGTACTTC
cdr3_aa: CSVDAGGEQYF
v_call: TRBV29-1
d_call: NA
j_call: TRBJ2-7
cdr3_length: 11
clone_size: NA

cdr3_nt: TGTGCCACCAGCAGCGAGGGTTATAGCAATCAGCCCCAGCATTTT
cdr3_aa: CATSSEGYSNQPQHF
v_call: TRBV15
d_call: NA
j_call: TRBJ1-5
cdr3_length: 15
clone_size: NA

cdr3_nt: TGTGCCAGCAGTCTACTCCCGGACAGGGAAGGCAATCAGCCCCAGCATTTT
cdr3_aa: CASSLLPDREGNQPQHF
v_call: TRBV27
d_call: TRBD1
j_call: TRBJ1-5
cdr3_length: 17
clone_size: NA

cdr3_nt: TGTGCCAGCAGCTTTCCTTCTCGAACCACAGGGGTAGACTATGGCTACACCTTC
cdr3_aa: CASSFPSRTTGVDYGYTF
v_call: TRBV5-4
d_call: TRBD1
j_call: TRBJ1-2
cdr3_length: 18
clone_size: NA

cdr3_nt: TGCAGTGCTAGAGTCGGATACGGAGGTGGCTACACCTTC
cdr3_aa: CSARVGYGGGYTF
v_call: TRBV20-1
d_call: NA
j_call: TRBJ1-2
cdr3_length: 13
clone_size: NA

cdr3_nt: TGTGCCAGCAGCTTAGGTTACCGGGACAAGGATACGCAGTATTTT
cdr3_aa: CASSLGYRDKDTQYF
v_call: TRBV7-9
d_call: NA
j_call: TRBJ2-3
cdr3_length: 15
clone_size: few

cdr3_nt: TGTGCCAGCAGCTTAGCGGTACAGCTCTATGGCTACACCTTC
cdr3_aa: CASSLAVQLYGYTF
v_call: TRBV7-2
d_call: NA
j_call: TRBJ1-2
cdr3_length: 14
clone_size: NA

cdr3_nt: TGTGCCAGCAGCCCTCGACAGGAAACCGGACTAGCGGGATACAGTGAGCAGTTCTTC
cdr3_aa: CASSPRQETGLAGYSEQFF
v_call: TRBV21-1
d_call: NA
j_call: TRBJ2-1
cdr3_length: 19
clone_size: NA

cdr3_nt: TGTGCCAGCAGACGACAGTCTAGCAATCAGCCCCAGCATTTT
cdr3_aa: CASRRQSSNQPQHF
v_call: TRBV6-5
d_call: NA
j_call: TRBJ1-5
cdr3_length: 14
clone_size: few

cdr3_nt: TGCAGTGCTAGAGCTAACCCGGGACTAGCGGGACAATACAATGAGCAGTTCTTC
cdr3_aa: CSARANPGLAGQYNEQFF
v_call: TRBV20-1
d_call: TRBD2
j_call: TRBJ2-1
cdr3_length: 18
clone_size: NA

cdr3_nt: TGCAGTGTACCCGGGAGGACTGAAGCTTTCTTT
cdr3_aa: CSVPGRTEAFF
v_call: TRBV20-1
d_call: NA
j_call: TRBJ1-1
cdr3_length: 11
clone_size: NA

cdr3_nt: TGTGCCAGCAGTTACGGGCTATGGACCTACGAGCAGTACTTC
cdr3_aa: CASSYGLWTYEQYF
v_call: TRBV6-6
d_call: NA
j_call: TRBJ2-7
cdr3_length: 14
clone_size: few

cdr3_nt: TGCAGTGCCTACGGGACTAGCGCCACTTTTTACAATGAGCAGTTCTTC
cdr3_aa: CSAYGTSATFYNEQFF
v_call: TRBV20-1
d_call: TRBD2
j_call: TRBJ2-1
cdr3_length: 16
clone_size: many

cdr3_nt: TGTGCCAGCAGCCGGGGCCACAGGGGTCTGTACGAGCAGTACTTC
cdr3_aa: CASSRGHRGLYEQYF
v_call: TRBV3-1
d_call: TRBD1
j_call: TRBJ2-7
cdr3_length: 15
clone_size: NA